This T cell receptor beta chain came from a study of T cells after yellow fever vaccination. Overall study results and limits: The secondary response peaked faster, at day 5 versus 15, but was weaker. In FACS-sorted repertoires, abundant clonotypes from the bulk population could appear as contaminants.

At least ten counts were recorded for this clonotype. Its matching antigen is unknown. Germline-derived CDR1 and CDR2 are LGHNA and YSLEER. Trimming removed 0 bases at V and 2 bases at J, with 14 bases between. The CDR3 is made up of 17 amino acids. Template switching by 5'RACE produced TCR cDNA, adding a universal primer site and UMIs. A single record per CDR3 protein comes from TCRdb applying MiXCR to the 5' RACE reads. In the table there are a few hundred thousand distinct CDR3 sequences, roughly 4% of which are singletons. This TCR was recovered from a young man who received the YFV17D yellow fever vaccine. The source material was PBMCs, sampled 5 days after the yellow fever booster vaccination. The rearrangement joins TRBV4-3 to TRBJ2-1, with D possibly being TRBD2 (6 bases). The CDR3 loop reads CASSQDPEDYPYNEQFF. The CDR3 region has the DNA TGCGCCAGCAGCCAAGATCCCGAGGACTACCCCTACAATGAGCAGTTCTTC.